This T cell receptor beta chain was observed in a study of blood T cell repertoires in COVID-19 (dated by TCRdb to about 2020). Turning to the overall study: Samples from collaborators originated in the United States, Italy and Spain and spanned both the acute and convalescent phases of COVID-19. The prospective study material was composed of cDNA or gDNA derived from T cells, B-cell-depleted T cells, or PBMCs. Subjects who had been exposed to COVID-19, were actively infected with it, or had recovered from it provided the deeply sampled blood TCRbeta repertoires that made up the dataset. A freely available public database, intended as a resource for researchers studying the immune response to SARS-CoV-2, is where the repertoires were released. The samples were drawn from two sources: the first 160 participants of the ongoing ImmuneRACE study, and 1,254 subjects contributed by 6 global collaborators. The sample metadata nearly always contained a de-identified subject ID, COVID-19 status, age in years and sex. HLA class I and class II types, where available, came from metadata supplied by the sample provider rather than from assay-based typing.

From the cysteine through the phenylalanine, the CDR3 covers 14 amino acids. Only the CDR3 portion is preserved as DNA: 42 bases, with reading frame beginning at the first base. For CDR1 and CDR2, the germline V gene lists SQVTM and ANQGSEA. V trim: 1 base; J trim: 6 bases; unmatched bases: 8. The immunoSEQ Assay, a bias-controlled multiplex PCR, was used to amplify TCRbeta CDR3 regions from genomic DNA. For the original study's pipeline: The number of nucleated cells in each sample was estimated from the amplification of reference gene primers within the assay. Sequence reads were collapsed and filtered to measure the absolute abundance of every unique TCRbeta CDR3 rearrangement. For each sample, productive Simpson clonality was calculated by taking the square root of Simpson's diversity index across productive rearrangements. TCRdb's version of the immuneACCESS table is confined to in-frame rearrangements and falls short of the full clone set. An unresolved V gene accounts for under half of the shortfall where checked; the remainder is of unknown origin. V and J calls plus clone size are reproduced from that table; the DNA served to infer D and trimming. This sample holds 90,000 to 100,000 clones; approximately 79% were observed only once. The top ten hold roughly a tenth of the sample.

Results the study describes overall, beyond this receptor: Clinical and demographic metadata were provided uncurated, with the amount varying by source and participant.

Comments on this clone: Its antigen has not been determined. Per-base qualities were not stored, and no clone one base away is much larger.

The collaborating institutions used their own protocols to collect whole blood in K2EDTA tubes. For TCRbeta analysis, collaborator samples were shipped as frozen whole blood, as isolated PBMCs, or as DNA extracted from either sample type. Rearrangement joined TRBV29-1 to TRBJ1-1; TRBD1 fits 7 bases in the junction. The receptor was isolated from a man aged 70-80 years with active or convalescent COVID-19. Sequencing was performed on peripheral blood. In nucleotides, the sequence is TGCAGCGTTGAAGCAGGCAGGGGGTTTGCTGAAGCTTTCTTT. Translated, this is CSVEAGRGFAEAFF.